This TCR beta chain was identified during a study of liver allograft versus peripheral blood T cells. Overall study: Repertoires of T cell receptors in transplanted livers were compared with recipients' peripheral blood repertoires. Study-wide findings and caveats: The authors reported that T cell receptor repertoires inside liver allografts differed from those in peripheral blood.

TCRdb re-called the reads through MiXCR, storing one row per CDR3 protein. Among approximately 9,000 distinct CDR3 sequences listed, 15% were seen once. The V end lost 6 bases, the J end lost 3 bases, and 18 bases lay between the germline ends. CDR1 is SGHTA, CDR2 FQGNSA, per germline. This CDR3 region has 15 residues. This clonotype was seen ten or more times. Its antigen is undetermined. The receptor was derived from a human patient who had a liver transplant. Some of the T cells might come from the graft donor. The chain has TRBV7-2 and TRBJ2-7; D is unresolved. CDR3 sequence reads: CASSRTPGDYYEQYF. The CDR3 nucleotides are TGTGCCAGCAGTCGGACGCCTGGGGATTACTACGAGCAGTACTTC.